These 20 T cell receptor beta chains share one sample of origin, sequenced in a study of Graves' ophthalmopathy and Graves' hyperthyroidism. Amplification targeted the TCR beta CDR3 regions, with RNA transcripts as the source material. HTBI primers were employed in first-round RT-PCR, then a second-round multiplex PCR followed. TCRdb re-called the multiplex PCR reads through MiXCR, storing one row per CDR3 protein. The sample has about 370,000 distinct CDR3 sequences; about 15% are singletons. The sample consisted of peripheral blood. All receptors come from an adult woman with stable Graves' hyperthyroidism.

About this clonotype itself: Its ends do not fully match the called genes, so a read error is possible. This chain uses TRBV5-1 with TRBJ2-4, with D unclear. The CDR3 consists of 14 residues. The V gene's germline CDR1 is SGHRS and CDR2 YFSETQ. The CDR3 DNA follows: TGCGCCAGCAGCTTGGAGTGGTCCAAAAACATTAAGTACTTC. Translated, it gives CASSLEWSKNIKYF.

This clonotype was counted many times. V gene TRBV13 combines with J gene TRBJ1-1; D is possibly TRBD1 (6 bases). The ends were cut back, 3 bases at V and 6 bases at J, with 20 bases in the middle. Germline assignment: CDR1 PRHDT and CDR2 FYEKMQ (reference sequence). CDR3 length equals 16 residues. This CDR3 reads CASSFLIGQWFAEAFF. The CDR3 bases are TGTGCCAGCAGCTTCTTAATTGGACAGTGGTTCGCTGAAGCTTTCTTT.

This clonotype was observed many times. The V and J genes are TRBV5-1 and TRBJ1-2; D unresolved. Germline CDR1 SGHRS, CDR2 YFSETQ. The CDR3 length is 13 residues. V was cut by 0 bases and J by 5 bases, with 8 bases left in between. CDR3 bases: TGCGCCAGCAGCTTGGAACCAAGGTATGGCTACACCTTC. Translation gives CASSLEPRYGYTF. Full variable domain (rest looked up from reference TRBV5-1 and TRBJ1-2): KAGVTQTPRYLIKTRGQQVTLSCSPISGHRSVSWYQQTPGQGLQFLFEYFSETQRNKGNFPGRFSGRQFSNSRSEMNVSTLELGDSALYLCASSLEPRYGYTFGSGTRLTVV.

This clonotype appeared many times. As DNA, the CDR3 is TGTGCCACCAGCATCATAGGGGGCTTCGCTGAAGCTTTCTTT. Protein product: CATSIIGGFAEAFF. The chain couples TRBV15 to TRBJ1-1; 7 bases agree with TRBD1. The germline V gene encodes CDR1 LNHNV and CDR2 YYDKDF (reference sequence). CDR3 length equals 14 residues. Trimming took 4 bases from V and 6 from J; bases not matched to a gene: 8.

This clonotype was seen many times. The chain employs TRBV20-1 and TRBJ2-2; TRBD1 or TRBD2 may be the D gene (6 bases each). The germline gives CDR1 DFQATT, CDR2 SNEGSKA (reference sequence). V lost 0 bases, J lost 3 bases, and 11 bases lay in between. The CDR3 has 15 amino acids. For the CDR3, the DNA is TGCAGTGCTAGAGAATACAGGGAGGACACCGGGGAGCTGTTTTTT. This codes for CSAREYREDTGELFF.

This chain uses TRBV12-3 or TRBV12-4 with TRBJ2-5; D uncertain. The CDR3 covers 14 residues. Trimming removed 6 bases at V and 4 bases at J, with 15 bases between. The CDR3 bases are TGTGCCAGCAGCCCCCGGTTTGTCTCAGAGACCCAGTACTTC. This translates into CASSPRFVSETQYF.

This clonotype was seen only a few times. The gene calls are TRBV27 and TRBJ2-7; unclear D gene. This CDR3 is built from 13 residues. Trimming removed 2 bases at V and 4 bases at J, with 9 bases between. Germline loops: CDR1 MNHEY, CDR2 SMNVEV (reference sequence). The CDR3 region is CASSLRQEYEQYF. CDR3 DNA: TGTGCCAGCAGTTTACGCCAGGAGTACGAGCAGTACTTC.

This clonotype was observed at least ten times. The chain has TRBV5-1 and TRBJ1-1; maybe TRBD1 (6 bases). CDR1 SGHRS and CDR2 YFSETQ come from the germline V gene. The V gene lost 2 bases and the J gene lost 5 bases, with 10 bases spanning the gap. This CDR3 contains 13 residues. The CDR3 protein is CASSFIDRTEAFF. DNA of the CDR3: TGCGCCAGCAGCTTCATCGACAGGACTGAAGCTTTCTTT. Filled out from reference TRBV5-1 and TRBJ1-1, the complete variable domain reads KAGVTQTPRYLIKTRGQQVTLSCSPISGHRSVSWYQQTPGQGLQFLFEYFSETQRNKGNFPGRFSGRQFSNSRSEMNVSTLELGDSALYLCASSFIDRTEAFFGQGTRLTVV.

The chain joins TRBV6-2 or TRBV6-3 to TRBJ2-7; D is perhaps TRBD1 (5 bases). The CDR3 runs 14 residues. Germline V CDR1 and CDR2: MNHEY, SVGEGT. V was cut by 6 bases and J by 2 bases, with 14 bases left in between. The CDR3 protein is CASRPTAPTYEQYF. CDR3 in DNA: TGTGCCAGCAGGCCGACAGCGCCGACCTACGAGCAGTACTTC.

This clonotype has at least ten counts. This chain links TRBV6-5 with TRBJ2-2, with D hard to call. Trimming shortened V by 0 bases and J by 4 bases, and 15 bases separated the two germline ends. The CDR3 contains 17 residues. Looked up from germline, CDR1 is MNHEY and CDR2 is SVGAGI. In nucleotides, the CDR3 is TGTGCCAGCAGTTACTCAAAGACCCTAGGAGTCACCGGGGAGCTGTTTTTT. Amino acid sequence: CASSYSKTLGVTGELFF.

The rearrangement uses TRBV6-2 or TRBV6-3 and TRBJ2-7, with TRBD2 matching over 11 bases. The CDR3 extends over 18 amino acids. Germline V gives CDR1 MNHEY, CDR2 SVGEGT. Trimming cost V 6 bases and J 3 bases; bases outside gene matches: 16. CDR3 bases: TGTGCCAGCAGGAGGGAGGGACTAGCGGAGGGGGGCCTCTACGAGCAGTACTTC. This translates into CASRREGLAEGGLYEQYF.

This clonotype has at least ten counts. V gene TRBV6-4 combines with J gene TRBJ2-7; TRBD2 matches at 15 bases. The CDR3 has 17 amino acids. Germline trimming cut 2 bases from V and 5 bases from J; bases unmatched to any gene: 7. Germline V lookup: CDR1 MRHNA, CDR2 SNTAGT. The CDR3 DNA is TGTGCCAGCAGTGACAGGACTAGCGGGAGGGTAACGGACGAGCAGTACTTC. Its translation is CASSDRTSGRVTDEQYF.

This clonotype has a count of ten or more. The V and J genes are TRBV7-8 and TRBJ1-1; 7 nucleotides align to TRBD1. Germline assignment: CDR1 SGHVS and CDR2 FQNEAQ. CDR3 length equals 15 residues. V lost 5 bases to trimming and J lost 10 bases; unmatched junction nucleotides: 16. The chain's CDR3 is CASSMTGNSRGLAFF. DNA of the CDR3: TGTGCCAGCAGCATGACAGGGAACTCTAGGGGGTTAGCTTTCTTT.

This clonotype appeared a few times. A clone one base away is much larger, so this may be a read error. The chain employs TRBV27 and TRBJ1-3; 8 positions agree with TRBD1. Germline CDR1 is MNHEY and CDR2 is SMNVEV (reference sequence). The CDR3 is 15 amino acids. The CDR3 reads CASNLSSGGGNTIYF. The CDR3 nucleotides read TGTGCCAGCAATTTATCTTCAGGGGGCGGAAACACCATATATTTT.

This clonotype was seen many times. The chain's CDR3 is CASSGRMNTEAFF. The CDR3 DNA is TGTGCCAGCAGCGGCCGAATGAACACTGAAGCTTTCTTT. The chain combines TRBV7-9 with TRBJ1-1; no firm D call. The CDR3 runs 13 residues. Trimming took off 5 bases at V and 0 bases at J, with 7 bases between the two ends. Germline loops: CDR1 SEHNR, CDR2 FQNEAQ (reference sequence).

This clonotype was picked up many times. The junction departs from the called germline gene at one end, perhaps through a read error. This chain's CDR3 is CVSSLSGGETEAFF. The CDR3 DNA sequence: TGTGTCAGCAGCTTATCAGGGGGGGAGACTGAAGCTTTCTTT. This chain links TRBV7-2 with TRBJ1-1; 7 bases map to TRBD1. The CDR3 contains 14 residues. In germline, CDR1 is SGHTA, CDR2 FQGNSA.

In its sample, this clonotype was seen many times. The V call is TRBV10-3, the J call TRBJ2-7; 12 bases map to TRBD2. In germline, CDR1 is ENHRY, CDR2 SYGVKD. J gave up 6 bases and V 6 bases, and 9 bases lay outside the gene matches. The CDR3 consists of 15 residues. The chain's CDR3 is CAISGMTSGSFEQYF. CDR3 coding DNA: TGTGCCATCAGCGGAATGACTAGCGGGAGTTTCGAGCAGTACTTC.

This clonotype has ten or more counts. The genes are TRBV4-3 and TRBJ2-5; D possibly corresponds to TRBD2 (6 bases). Germline V gene data show CDR1 as LGHNA and CDR2 as YSLEER. CDR3 length: 16 amino acids. Trimming took 3 bases from V and 2 from J, leaving 16 bases between them. CDR3 residues: CASSQNRDFGQETQYF. Written as DNA, the CDR3 is TGCGCCAGCAGCCAGAACCGGGACTTTGGGCAAGAGACCCAGTACTTC.

This clonotype was counted many times. The chain combines TRBV4-3 with TRBJ2-5; no reliable D call. The CDR3 contains 15 residues. CDR1 LGHNA and CDR2 YSLEER come from the germline V gene. Trimming took 5 bases from V and 4 from J, leaving 17 bases between them. As DNA, the CDR3 is TGCGCCAGCAGCTCCCTATTAGGGCCGGGAGAGACCCAGTACTTC. It is translated as CASSSLLGPGETQYF.

This clonotype has a count of ten or more. This sequence joins TRBV5-1 and TRBJ2-7; D may be TRBD1 (6 bases). CDR1 SGHRS and CDR2 YFSETQ come from the germline V gene. The CDR3 is 17 residues long. V lost 2 bases, J lost 4 bases, and 22 bases lay in between. DNA of the CDR3: TGCGCCAGCAGCTTAGGGACCCAACAGGGTACGGGGTACGAGCAGTACTTC. This gives the protein CASSLGTQQGTGYEQYF. Variable domain in full (rest from reference TRBV5-1 and TRBJ2-7): KAGVTQTPRYLIKTRGQQVTLSCSPISGHRSVSWYQQTPGQGLQFLFEYFSETQRNKGNFPGRFSGRQFSNSRSEMNVSTLELGDSALYLCASSLGTQQGTGYEQYFGPGTRLTVT.